These 4 T cell receptor beta chains share one sample of origin, sequenced in a study of T cell responses to AZD1222 COVID-19 vaccine (dated by TCRdb to 2020 to 2023). The library was generated by the immunoSEQ multiplex PCR assay. TCRdb retrieved this table from immuneACCESS and kept in-frame rearrangements only. Not all clones are present; in checked studies, unresolved V genes account for under half, and no reason is known for the remainder. This sample is represented by about 150,000 clones; about 90% of them were singletons. Jointly, the top ten make up approximately 9% of the sample. Explained via the paper, the time point label denotes: about 28 days (+/-7) after the second vaccine dose. Here the sequenced sample was peripheral blood, taken 28 days after the second AZD1222 dose. The receptor set was obtained from an adult who received the AZD1222 COVID-19 vaccine.

This chain links TRBV4-3 with TRBJ2-1; a possible D gene is TRBD2 (6 bases). Germline values: CDR1 LGHNA, CDR2 YSLEER. Trimming removed 4 bases from V and 8 bases from J, with 27 bases in between. CDR3 size: 18 residues. This CDR3 is CASSRTQLSGTGGDEQFF. In nucleotides, the CDR3 is TGCGCCAGCAGCCGGACCCAACTTAGCGGCACGGGTGGGGATGAGCAGTTCTTC.

The genes are TRBV6-1 and TRBJ2-1; TRBD2 might be the D (5 bases). Trimming cost V 0 bases and J 7 bases, with 7 bases left between them. Germline lookup yields CDR1 MNHNS and CDR2 SASEGT. The CDR3 length is 13 residues. The CDR3 sequence: CASSEAQRNEQFF. The CDR3 DNA reads as TGTGCCAGCAGTGAAGCTCAGCGGAATGAGCAGTTCTTC.

The CDR3 loop reads CASSLNRAGTGELFF. The CDR3, as DNA: TGCGCCAGCAGCTTAAATAGGGCAGGCACCGGGGAGCTGTTTTTT. The chain has TRBV5-1 and TRBJ2-2; no definite D call. The CDR3 runs to 15 residues. V was cut by 2 bases and J by 4 bases, with 12 bases left in between. CDR1 SGHRS and CDR2 YFSETQ come from the germline V gene.

This chain links TRBV7-2 with TRBJ2-2; D not resolved. V was trimmed by 2 bases and J by 0 bases, leaving 7 bases between them. CDR1 is SGHTA, CDR2 FQGNSA, per germline. The CDR3 totals 15 residues. The CDR3 DNA reads TGTGCCAGCAGCTTATCCGGGCCGAACACCGGGGAGCTGTTTTTT. Translating gives CASSLSGPNTGELFF.